What follows are 18 T cell receptor beta chains derived from one specimen sequenced in a study of shared clonotypes between healthy human individuals. Sequencing used immunoSEQ multiplex PCR; TCRdb keeps in-frame clones, though not all of them. This table has about 2.4 million clones, 93% appearing once. Sample: naive CD4+ T cells from PBMCs. This sample's subset: CD45RA+ positively selected. The source of these receptors is a man younger than 35 in good health. Some clones in this sample may be carry-over from other donors' samples.

The chain carries TRBV6-6 and TRBJ2-7; TRBD2 matches at 9 bases. Unmatched junction bases numbered 9, after V lost 4 bases and J lost 5 bases. Germline CDR1 MNHNY, CDR2 SVGAGI (reference sequence). The CDR3 has 15 amino acids. The CDR3 sequence: CASSSRVAGVHEQYF. As DNA, the CDR3 is TGTGCCAGCAGTTCCCGTGTAGCGGGAGTCCACGAGCAGTACTTC.

This sequence joins TRBV21-1 and TRBJ2-4; the table's D call, TRBD1, has no DNA check behind it. TRBV21-1 is a recognized pseudogene. The CDR3 has 16 amino acids. This CDR3 is CASSTGQGIAKNIQYF. The CDR3 DNA follows: TGTGCCAGCAGCACAGGACAGGGGATAGCCAAAAACATTCAGTACTTC.

This clone occurred once. This chain uses TRBV6-1 with TRBJ2-4; TRBD2 agrees at 7 bases. Germline loops: CDR1 MNHNS, CDR2 SASEGT. V gave up 2 bases and J gave up 6 bases; unmatched junction bases: 4. The CDR3 is 14 amino acids. The CDR3 spells CASSEWGGVNIQYF. Here the CDR3 DNA reads TGTGCCAGCAGTGAATGGGGGGGGGTAAACATTCAGTACTTC.

The V call is TRBV19, the J call TRBJ2-7, with D maybe TRBD1 (5 bases). This CDR3 has 12 residues. Germline V gene data show CDR1 as LNHDA and CDR2 as SQIVND (reference sequence). The germline V and J ends were trimmed by 10 bases and 2 bases, with 12 bases remaining between them. Here the CDR3 reads CATQTDTYEQYF. The CDR3 DNA sequence: TGTGCCACCCAGACGGACACCTACGAGCAGTACTTC.

This clone has just one count. V gene TRBV28 combines with J gene TRBJ1-1; D perhaps matches TRBD1 (5 bases). Germline V gives CDR1 MDHEN, CDR2 SYDVKM. Trimming stripped 3 bases from V and 0 bases from J, with 8 bases between. The length of the CDR3 is 14 residues. For the CDR3, the DNA is TGTGCCAGCAGTTTGAAAGGGGTGAACACTGAAGCTTTCTTT. This translates into CASSLKGVNTEAFF.

The V gene is TRBV25-1, the J gene TRBJ2-1; 12 bases are a match to TRBD2. The CDR3 totals 15 residues. The V gene's germline CDR1 is MGHDK and CDR2 SYGVNS. The V gene end was trimmed by 6 bases and the J gene end by 6 bases; junction bases not matched to a gene: 6. This CDR3 is CASRIGLAGPNEQFF. Here the CDR3 DNA reads TGTGCCAGCAGAATAGGACTAGCGGGACCCAATGAGCAGTTCTTC. The full variable domain, in which reference TRBV25-1 and TRBJ2-1 provide the parts outside the CDR3, is EADIYQTPRYLVIGTGKKITLECSQTMGHDKMYWYQQDPGMELHLIHYSYGVNSTEKGDLSSESTVSRIRTEHFPLTLESARPSHTSQYLCASRIGLAGPNEQFFGPGTRLTVL.

V gene TRBV28 combines with J gene TRBJ1-2; D is unresolved. Germline-derived CDR1 and CDR2 are MDHEN and SYDVKM. The CDR3 contains 13 residues. The germline V and J ends were trimmed by 4 bases and 4 bases, with 10 bases remaining between them. CDR3 sequence reads: CASSSGIAYGYTF. CDR3 DNA: TGTGCCAGCAGTTCCGGGATAGCCTATGGCTACACCTTC.

This chain connects TRBV11-3 to TRBJ2-3; D is perhaps TRBD1 (6 bases). Germline V lookup: CDR1 SGHNT, CDR2 YENEEA. The length of the CDR3 is 17 residues. V lost 1 base and J lost 4, with 18 bases in between. The CDR3 region is CASSLGRSGGKADTQYF. The CDR3 coding sequence is TGTGCCAGCAGCTTAGGAAGGTCTGGGGGCAAGGCAGATACGCAGTATTTT.

J is TRBJ1-2 and V is TRBV29-1; maybe TRBD1 (5 bases). The CDR3 runs 12 residues. V lost 7 bases and J 2 bases, leaving 11 bases between the germline ends. Germline CDR1 and CDR2: SQVTM and ANQGSEA. CDR3 amino acids: CSGGTQNYGYTF. The CDR3, as DNA: TGCAGCGGAGGGACGCAAAACTATGGCTACACCTTC.

The chain has TRBV5-8 and TRBJ1-2; D unresolved. V was shortened by 4 bases and J by 4 bases, with 14 bases between the two germline ends. The CDR3 loop spans 14 amino acids. Germline V lookup: CDR1 SGHTS, CDR2 YDEGEE. The CDR3 DNA reads TGTGCCAGCAGCCTACCCCCAGGCCGCTATGGCTACACCTTC. Protein sequence: CASSLPPGRYGYTF.

This chain connects TRBV5-1 to TRBJ1-4; D gene uncertain. CDR1 and CDR2 from the germline V gene are SGHRS and YFSETQ. The CDR3 runs 14 residues. V lost 4 bases and J 2 bases, leaving 9 bases between the germline ends. CDR3 coding DNA: TGCGCCAGCAGCCCGGTAACGACTAATGAAAAACTGTTTTTT. It encodes CASSPVTTNEKLFF.

The V and J genes are TRBV6-5 and TRBJ1-5, with TRBD1 matching 9 bases. The length of the CDR3 is 15 residues. V lost 6 bases and J lost 3; bases outside the gene matches: 6. The germline gives CDR1 MNHEY, CDR2 SVGAGI. The CDR3: CASRAQGAYNQPQHF. CDR3 nucleotide sequence: TGTGCCAGCAGGGCACAGGGGGCCTACAATCAGCCCCAGCATTTT.

This chain joins TRBV5-8 and TRBJ1-4, with D uncertain. CDR1 is SGHTS, CDR2 YDEGEE, per germline. Trimming removed 0 bases at V and 6 bases at J, with 12 bases between. The CDR3 contains 15 residues. The CDR3 loop reads CASSLVLGRDEKLFF. The CDR3 region has the DNA TGTGCCAGCAGCTTGGTGTTAGGACGGGATGAAAAACTGTTTTTT. The full variable domain, with the rest looked up from reference TRBV5-8 and TRBJ1-4, is EAGVTQSPTHLIKTRGQQATLRCSPISGHTSVYWYQQALGLGLQFLLWYDEGEERNRGNFPPRFSGRQFPNYSSELNVNALELEDSALYLCASSLVLGRDEKLFFGSGTQLSVL.

This clone was counted a few times. The chain is built from TRBV28 and TRBJ2-2, with D perhaps TRBD1 (7 bases). The CDR3 consists of 15 residues. Trimming stripped 6 bases from V and 6 bases from J, with 17 bases between. Germline CDR1 is MDHEN and CDR2 is SYDVKM. The CDR3 DNA reads TGTGCCAGCAGGACCGGGACAGCGGGCGCCGGGGAGCTGTTTTTT. Encoded protein: CASRTGTAGAGELFF.

This chain connects TRBV30 to TRBJ2-3; 8 bases align to TRBD2. CDR3 length: 16 amino acids. Per the germline V gene, CDR1 is GTSNPN and CDR2 is SVGIG (reference sequence). V shed 0 bases, J shed 4 bases, and the junction held 9 bases outside the gene matches. CDR3 in DNA: TGTGCCTGGAGTGTACGACGAGCGGGAGCCGCAGATACGCAGTATTTT. It translates to CAWSVRRAGAADTQYF.

The chain is built from TRBV7-9 and TRBJ1-5; D not certain. The germline gives CDR1 SEHNR, CDR2 FQNEAQ (reference sequence). The CDR3 runs 15 residues. Trimming cost V 4 bases and J 3 bases, with 13 bases left between them. CDR3 sequence reads: CASSSYSGANQPQHF. The CDR3 bases are TGTGCCAGCAGCTCCTATTCAGGTGCCAATCAGCCCCAGCATTTT.

This chain links TRBV5-1 with TRBJ2-3; TRBD2 agrees at 9 bases. The junction had 7 bases not matched to a gene; V was cut back by 0 bases and J by 2 bases. The CDR3 loop spans 17 amino acids. Germline CDR1 reads SGHRS; CDR2 reads YFSETQ. DNA for the CDR3: TGCGCCAGCAGCTTGGCCAGGGGACTAGCTTACACAGATACGCAGTATTTT. Residues: CASSLARGLAYTDTQYF.

Concerning this clone: The same CDR3 arises from other DNA sequences in this sample as well. This rearrangement joins TRBV5-4 to TRBJ2-1; TRBD2 matches 13 bases. The CDR3 length is 15 residues. CDR1 and CDR2 (germline): SGHNT, YYREEE (reference sequence). V lost 4 bases and J lost 6; bases outside the gene matches: 4. CDR3: CASSPGLAGFNEQFF. The CDR3 region has the DNA TGTGCCAGCAGCCCGGGACTAGCGGGATTCAATGAGCAGTTCTTC.